The clone carrying this T cell receptor (beta chain) was detected a few times. CDR3 length equals 15 residues. Germline assignment: CDR1 LGHNA and CDR2 YSLEER. V was trimmed by 0 bases and J by 1 base, leaving 9 bases between them. This sample was taken from a study of blood T cell repertoires in COVID-19. Repertoires were generated with immunoSEQ multiplex PCR, while TCRdb's copy carries only in-frame clones and drops some. The data show some 300,000 clones, 90% seen once. This TCR was recovered from a woman aged 40 to 50 with COVID-19, enrolled during active disease. The V call is TRBV4-3, the J call TRBJ1-2; D not resolved. The sample taken for sequencing was peripheral blood. The chain's CDR3 is CASSQEAGLNYGYTF. CDR3 coding DNA: TGCGCCAGCAGCCAAGAGGCAGGCCTTAACTATGGCTACACCTTC.